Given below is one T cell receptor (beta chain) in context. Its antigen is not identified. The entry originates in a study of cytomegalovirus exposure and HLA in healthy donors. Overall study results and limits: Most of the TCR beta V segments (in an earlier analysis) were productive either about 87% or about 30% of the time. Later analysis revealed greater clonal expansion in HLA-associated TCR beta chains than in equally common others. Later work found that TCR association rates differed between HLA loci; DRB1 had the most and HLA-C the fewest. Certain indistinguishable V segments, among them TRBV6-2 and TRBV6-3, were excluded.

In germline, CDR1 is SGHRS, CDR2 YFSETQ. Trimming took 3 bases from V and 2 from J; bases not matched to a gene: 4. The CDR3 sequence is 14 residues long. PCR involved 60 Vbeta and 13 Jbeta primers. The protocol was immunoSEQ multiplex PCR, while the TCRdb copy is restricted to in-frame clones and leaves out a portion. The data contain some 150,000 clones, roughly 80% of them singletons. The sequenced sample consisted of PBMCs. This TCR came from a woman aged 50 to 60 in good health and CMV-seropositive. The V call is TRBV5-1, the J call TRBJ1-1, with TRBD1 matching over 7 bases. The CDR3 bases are TGCGCCAGCAGCTGGGACAGCCGTAACACTGAAGCTTTCTTT. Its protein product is CASSWDSRNTEAFF.